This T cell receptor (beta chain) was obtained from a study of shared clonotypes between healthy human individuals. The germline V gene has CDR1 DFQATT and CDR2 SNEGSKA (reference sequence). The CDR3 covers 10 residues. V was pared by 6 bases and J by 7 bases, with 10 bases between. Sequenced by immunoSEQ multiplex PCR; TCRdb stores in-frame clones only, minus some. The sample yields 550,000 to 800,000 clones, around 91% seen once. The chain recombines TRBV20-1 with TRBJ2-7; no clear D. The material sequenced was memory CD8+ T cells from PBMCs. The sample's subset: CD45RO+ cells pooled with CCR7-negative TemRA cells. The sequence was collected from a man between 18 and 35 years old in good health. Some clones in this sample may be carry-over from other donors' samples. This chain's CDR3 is CSALSGEQYF. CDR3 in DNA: TGCAGTGCCCTCTCCGGGGAGCAGTACTTC.